This entry features one TCR beta chain sequence. This specimen comes from a study of identical twins. TCRdb reprocessed the 5' RACE reads with MiXCR, giving one entry per CDR3 protein. The table shows 450,000 or so distinct CDR3 sequences, with about 14% occurring only once. Between the trimmed V and J ends, which lost 5 bases and 8 bases, there was a span of 19 bases. The V gene's germline CDR1 is SGHTA and CDR2 FQGNSA. The CDR3 runs 15 residues. These sequences were also reported in another study, on yellow fever vaccine responses in identical twins.

This TCR was recovered from a woman between 18 and 29 years old in good health. Sequencing was carried out using CD4+ T cells sorted from blood. This chain uses TRBV7-2 with TRBJ2-1, with a weak D call TRBD2 (5 bases). CDR3 bases: TGTGCCAGCAGCCCCAGCGGTACCATGGGCCATGAGCAGTTCTTC. Translating it yields CASSPSGTMGHEQFF. The entire variable domain, with the rest obtained from reference TRBV7-2 and TRBJ2-1, is as follows: GAGVSQSPSNKVTEKGKDVELRCDPISGHTALYWYRQSLGQGLEFLIYFQGNSAPDKSGLPSDRFSAERTGGSVSTLTIQRTQQEDSAVYLCASSPSGTMGHEQFFGPGTRLTVL.